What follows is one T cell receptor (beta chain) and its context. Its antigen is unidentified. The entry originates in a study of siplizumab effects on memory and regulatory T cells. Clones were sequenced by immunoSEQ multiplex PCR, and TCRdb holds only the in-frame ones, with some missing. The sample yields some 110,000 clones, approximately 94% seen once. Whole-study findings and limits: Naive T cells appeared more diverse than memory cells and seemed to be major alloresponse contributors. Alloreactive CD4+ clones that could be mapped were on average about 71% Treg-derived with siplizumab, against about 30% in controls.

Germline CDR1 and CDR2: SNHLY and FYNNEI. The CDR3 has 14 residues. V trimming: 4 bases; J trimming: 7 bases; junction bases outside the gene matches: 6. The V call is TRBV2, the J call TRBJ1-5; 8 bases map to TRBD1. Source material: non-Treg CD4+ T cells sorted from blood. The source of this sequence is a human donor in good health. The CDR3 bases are TGTGCCAGCAGTGTGCAGGGGGCAAGACAGCCCCAGCATTTT. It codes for CASSVQGARQPQHF.